These 4 T cell receptor beta chains originate from one sample sequenced in a study of shared clonotypes between healthy human individuals. Using immunoSEQ multiplex PCR, the repertoire was profiled, and TCRdb retains in-frame clones only, with some absent. The table shows about 1.5 million clones, with approximately 97% occurring only once. Input material: naive CD4+ T cells sorted from blood. The subset denotes: CD45RA+ positively selected. These receptors all come from a man aged 25-45 years in good health.

The chain employs TRBV18 and TRBJ1-5; a weak D match, TRBD1 (5 bases). This CDR3 is built from 16 residues. Trimming removed 6 bases at V and 4 bases at J, with 19 bases between. Per the germline V gene, CDR1 is KGHSH and CDR2 is LQKENI. CDR3 DNA sequence: TGTGCCAGCTCGCCTAACCTCGGGCCAGGGAATCAGCCCCAGCATTTT. The encoded protein is CASSPNLGPGNQPQHF.

This clone was detected only once. V and J are TRBV27 and TRBJ2-2; 8 bases are shared with TRBD1. The CDR3 is 14 residues long. V lost 7 bases to trimming and J lost 8 bases; unmatched junction nucleotides: 9. Looked up from germline, CDR1 is MNHEY and CDR2 is SMNVEV (reference sequence). The CDR3 reads CASTSQGAAGELFF. In DNA form, the CDR3 reads TGTGCCAGCACGAGCCAGGGGGCGGCAGGGGAGCTGTTTTTT.

This rearrangement joins TRBV4-1 to TRBJ2-5, with D unclear. The length of the CDR3 is 13 residues. Germline V gene data show CDR1 as MGHRA and CDR2 as YSYEKL. The V end lost 0 bases, the J end lost 1 base, and 3 bases lay between the germline ends. CDR3 bases: TGCGCCAGCAGCCAAGATCGCCAAGAGACCCAGTACTTC. Translated: CASSQDRQETQYF.

The chain combines TRBV14 with TRBJ2-1, with 9 bases aligning to TRBD1. With V trimmed by 3 bases and J by 7 bases, 7 bases remained unmatched. In germline, CDR1 is SGHDN, CDR2 FVKESK. The CDR3 is made up of 15 amino acids. In nucleotides, the CDR3 is TGTGCCAGCAGCCACGGGACAGGGAGTTGGAATGAGCAGTTCTTC. It yields the protein CASSHGTGSWNEQFF.